Below are 5 T cell receptor beta chains sequenced from a single sample in a study of cytomegalovirus exposure and HLA in healthy donors. PCR used 60 Vbeta primers and 13 Jbeta primers. The data were produced by immunoSEQ multiplex PCR, yet TCRdb's version contains in-frame clones alone and is incomplete. The sample consists of some 100,000 clones, about 85% of them appearing once. The specimen was PBMCs. These receptors were collected from a girl aged 2 to 10 in good health and CMV-seropositive.

J is TRBJ2-7 and V is TRBV10-3; D ambiguous. CDR1 is ENHRY and CDR2 is SYGVKD in the germline V gene. The CDR3 is 14 residues long. The V end lost 2 bases, the J end lost 3 bases, and 11 bases lay between the germline ends. CDR3 coding DNA: TGTGCCATCAGTGAGGGTCCGGGTTTCTACGAGCAGTACTTC. Protein sequence: CAISEGPGFYEQYF.

In this sample, this clone turned up once. J is TRBJ2-7 and V is TRBV5-8, with D perhaps TRBD1 (6 bases). Germline V gene lookup returns CDR1 SGHTS and CDR2 YDEGEE. The CDR3 length is 16 residues. The V and J ends lost 1 base and 0 bases respectively, with 14 bases between them. The CDR3 bases are TGTGCCAGCAGCTTGTATTGGACAGCGAGCTCCTACGAGCAGTACTTC. This codes for CASSLYWTASSYEQYF. Full variable domain (rest looked up from reference TRBV5-8 and TRBJ2-7): EAGVTQSPTHLIKTRGQQATLRCSPISGHTSVYWYQQALGLGLQFLLWYDEGEERNRGNFPPRFSGRQFPNYSSELNVNALELEDSALYLCASSLYWTASSYEQYFGPGTRLTVT.

CDR3 residues: CATRVEKIVTEAFF. The DNA for the CDR3 is TGTGCCACCCGAGTGGAGAAAATCGTCACTGAAGCTTTCTTT. The chain combines TRBV28 with TRBJ1-1, with no clear D. Trimming removed 10 bases at V and 4 bases at J, with 19 bases between. The germline gives CDR1 MDHEN, CDR2 SYDVKM. The CDR3 sequence is 14 residues long.

The chain couples TRBV4-1 to TRBJ2-1, with 11 bases that match TRBD2. Germline trimming cut 0 bases from V and 13 bases from J; bases unmatched to any gene: 5. Germline values: CDR1 MGHRA, CDR2 YSYEKL. The CDR3 length is 14 residues. Written as DNA, the CDR3 is TGCGCCAGCAGCCAAGACCCTAGCGGGGGGCCACAGTTCTTC. Translation: CASSQDPSGGPQFF.

The chain recombines TRBV11-2 with TRBJ2-5, with D maybe TRBD1 (7 bases). V lost 1 base and J 3 bases, leaving 18 bases between the germline ends. Germline V lookup: CDR1 SGHAT, CDR2 FQNNGV. The CDR3 covers 17 residues. The CDR3 bases are TGTGCCAGCAGCTTAGGCCGGAGGGGACAGCTTAAAGAGACCCAGTACTTC. Residues: CASSLGRRGQLKETQYF. Variable domain in full (rest from reference TRBV11-2 and TRBJ2-5): EAGVAQSPRYKIIEKRQSVAFWCNPISGHATLYWYQQILGQGPKLLIQFQNNGVVDDSQLPKDRFSAERLKGVDSTLKIQPAKLEDSAVYLCASSLGRRGQLKETQYFGPGTRLLVL.